The TCR beta chain under discussion was sequenced for a study of beta chain features in type 1 diabetes. Notes on the study in general: Moderate yet significant TCRB CDR3 shortening was seen in Type 1 diabetes patients in all four CD4+ subsets.

The table lists this clone with a few counts. Its matching antigen is unknown. V was pared by 5 bases and J by 6 bases, with 20 bases between. Germline V gene sequence: CDR1 SGHTA, CDR2 FQGNSA. This CDR3 has 15 residues. All of the isolated RNA was reverse transcribed, so expressed TCRB transcripts were sequenced. This table comes from immunoSEQ multiplex PCR, and its TCRdb copy is limited to in-frame clones, with some not included. Of hundreds of thousands of clones in the sample, roughly 13% are singletons; the top ten hold about 0.034%. The sample comprised naive CD4+ T cells from blood. The rearrangement uses TRBV7-2 and TRBJ2-7, with D maybe TRBD2 (6 bases). This TCR came from a man aged 30-40 years in good health. The CDR3: CASSPEGTGESEQYV. The DNA for the CDR3 is TGTGCCAGCAGCCCCGAGGGAACGGGAGAGAGCGAGCAGTACGTC.